These T cell receptor beta chains were read from a single sample in a study of blood T cell repertoires in COVID-19. Assay: immunoSEQ multiplex PCR; the TCRdb copy retains only in-frame clones and omits some. The sample records hundreds of thousands of clones, 91% being singletons. The sequencing input was peripheral blood. The receptors were gathered from a woman aged 18-30 years who had recovered from COVID-19. Each CDR3 is given with its conserved first and last residue. D genes are given only for firm matches. Clone size, where shown, is once, few, many, or a class for clones that have expanded.

NA	TRBJ1-5	TRBD1	TRBV9	CASSGDRGSGNQPQHF	TGTGCCAGCAGCGGAGACAGGGGATCGGGCAATCAGCCCCAGCATTTT
NA	TRBJ2-2	NA	TRBV5-1	CASSLDGAGELFF	TGCGCCAGCAGCTTGGACGGGGCCGGGGAGCTGTTTTTT
NA	TRBJ2-3	NA	TRBV27	CASSLLGVSTDTQYF	TGTGCCAGCAGTTTATTGGGAGTTAGTACAGATACGCAGTATTTT
NA	TRBJ2-4	TRBD1	TRBV10-3	CAISDSDRDQYF	TGTGCCATCAGTGATTCGGACAGGGATCAGTACTTC
NA	TRBJ1-6	TRBD1	TRBV28	CASRSTGASYNSPLHF	TGTGCCAGCAGGTCTACAGGGGCTTCCTATAATTCACCCCTCCACTTT
NA	TRBJ2-3	TRBD2	TRBV9	CASSDPSGPTGSTDTQYF	TGTGCCAGCAGCGACCCTAGCGGGCCGACGGGGAGCACAGATACGCAGTATTTT
NA	TRBJ2-3	TRBD1	TRBV4-3	CASSPSRTGVTDTQYF	TGCGCCAGCAGCCCGTCCAGGACAGGGGTCACAGATACGCAGTATTTT
NA	TRBJ2-4	TRBD1	TRBV11-3	CASSSSQGAEGIQYF	TGTGCCAGCAGCTCCTCCCAGGGGGCCGAGGGCATTCAGTACTTC
NA	TRBJ2-1	TRBD2	TRBV4-1	CASSPVPSGLAGGNEQFF	TGCGCCAGCAGCCCAGTCCCCTCGGGACTAGCGGGAGGCAATGAGCAGTTCTTC
once	TRBJ1-2	TRBD1	TRBV7-2	CASSRDRYGYTF	TGTGCCAGCAGCCGGGACAGATATGGCTACACCTTC
once	TRBJ1-2	NA	TRBV7-2	CASSLAPVNYGYTF	TGTGCCAGCAGCTTAGCCCCAGTTAACTATGGCTACACCTTC
NA	TRBJ1-1	TRBD1	TRBV5-4	CASSSGTVKYTEAFF	TGTGCCAGCAGCTCCGGGACAGTCAAATACACTGAAGCTTTCTTT
NA	TRBJ2-2	NA	TRBV7-9	CASSAGGELFF	TGTGCCAGCAGCGCGGGCGGGGAGCTGTTTTTT
NA	TRBJ1-2	TRBD1	TRBV7-9	CASSFRTGGFGYGYTF	TGTGCCAGCAGCTTTCGGACAGGGGGCTTTGGGTATGGCTACACCTTC
NA	TRBJ1-3	NA	TRBV7-8	CASSSYGGQQPNTIYF	TGTGCCAGCAGCTCTTACGGCGGACAGCAGCCAAACACCATATATTTT
NA	TRBJ1-2	TRBD1	TRBV20-1	CSASEPSGGWNYGYTF	TGCAGTGCTAGTGAACCCTCAGGGGGATGGAACTATGGCTACACCTTC
NA	TRBJ1-2	TRBD1	TRBV19	CASSYTTGENYGYTF	TGTGCCAGTAGTTATACGACAGGGGAGAACTATGGCTACACCTTC
NA	TRBJ2-4	NA	TRBV6-5	CASSYRTGSKNIQYF	TGTGCCAGCAGTTACCGAACAGGGTCCAAAAACATTCAGTACTTC